This T cell receptor (beta chain) came from a study of control samples from healthy donors and cancer patients. CDR1 is MNHEY and CDR2 is SMNVEV in the germline V gene (reference sequence). Trimming took 5 bases from V and 5 from J, leaving 17 bases between them. This CDR3 has 15 residues. This table comes from immunoSEQ multiplex PCR, and its TCRdb copy is limited to in-frame clones, with some not included. This sample has around 110,000 clones; approximately 92% occur once, and the top ten carry approximately 1%. Material for sequencing was PBMCs. V usage is TRBV27 and J usage is TRBJ2-3; no firm D call. The source of this sequence is a woman aged 50 to 60 with colorectal cancer. DNA of the CDR3: TGTGCCAGCAGTCCATGGAAACCTGGGGAAGATACGCAGTATTTT. Translated, it gives CASSPWKPGEDTQYF.